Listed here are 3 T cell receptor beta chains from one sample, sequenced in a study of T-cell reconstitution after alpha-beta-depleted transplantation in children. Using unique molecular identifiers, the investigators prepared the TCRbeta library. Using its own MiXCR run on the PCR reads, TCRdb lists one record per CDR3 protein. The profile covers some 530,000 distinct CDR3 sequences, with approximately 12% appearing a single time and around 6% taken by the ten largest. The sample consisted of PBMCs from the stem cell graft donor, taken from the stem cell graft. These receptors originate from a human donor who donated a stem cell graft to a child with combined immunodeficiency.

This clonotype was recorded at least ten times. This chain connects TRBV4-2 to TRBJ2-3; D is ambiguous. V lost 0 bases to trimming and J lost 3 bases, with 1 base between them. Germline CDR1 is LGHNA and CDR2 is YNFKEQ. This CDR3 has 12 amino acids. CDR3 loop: CASSQETDTQYF. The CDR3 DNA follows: TGTGCCAGCAGCCAAGAAACAGATACGCAGTATTTT.

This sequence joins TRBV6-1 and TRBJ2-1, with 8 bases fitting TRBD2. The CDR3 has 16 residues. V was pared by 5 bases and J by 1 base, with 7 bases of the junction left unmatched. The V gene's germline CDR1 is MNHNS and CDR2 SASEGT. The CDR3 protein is CASSPERERSYNEQFF. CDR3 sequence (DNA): TGTGCCAGCAGTCCCGAGCGGGAGAGATCCTACAATGAGCAGTTCTTC.

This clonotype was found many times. The CDR3 loop is CASSPSGGTDTQYF. The CDR3 nucleotides read TGTGCCAGCAGTCCTAGCGGCGGGACAGATACGCAGTATTTT. The chain carries TRBV7-9 and TRBJ2-3; 7 positions agree with TRBD2. The CDR3 is 14 amino acids. The germline gives CDR1 SEHNR, CDR2 FQNEAQ (reference sequence). V lost 6 bases and J lost 3; bases outside the gene matches: 6. Drawing the rest from reference TRBV7-9 and TRBJ2-3, the complete variable domain is DTGVSQNPRHKITKRGQNVTFRCDPISEHNRLYWYRQTLGQGPEFLTYFQNEAQLEKSRLLSDRFSAERPKGSFSTLEIQRTEQGDSAMYLCASSPSGGTDTQYFGPGTRLTVL.